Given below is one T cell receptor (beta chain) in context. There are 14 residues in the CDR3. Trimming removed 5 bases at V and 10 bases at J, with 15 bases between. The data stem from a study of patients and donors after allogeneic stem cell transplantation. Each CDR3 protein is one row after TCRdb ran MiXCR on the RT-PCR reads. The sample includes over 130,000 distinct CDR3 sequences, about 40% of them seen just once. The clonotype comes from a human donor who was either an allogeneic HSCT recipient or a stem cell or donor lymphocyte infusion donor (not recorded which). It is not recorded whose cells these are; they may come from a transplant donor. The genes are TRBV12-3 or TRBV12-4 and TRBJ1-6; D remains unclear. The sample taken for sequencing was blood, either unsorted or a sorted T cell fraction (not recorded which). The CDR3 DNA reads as TGTGCCAGCAGTCCGAGGAGGAGTGGGTCACCCCTCCACTTT. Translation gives CASSPRRSGSPLHF.